This T cell receptor (beta chain) was captured by sequencing in a study of beta chain features in type 1 diabetes. Study details: All samples yielded 107,917,701 examined sorted cells.

With 0 bases removed from V and 3 bases from J, the gap between germline ends came to 8 bases. This CDR3 is built from 15 residues. Germline-derived CDR1 and CDR2 are LGHNA and YSLEER. The study's findings and limits: Type 1 diabetes patients showed a moderate but significant shortening of TCRB CDR3s in all four CD4+ subsets. TCRB repertoires of naive, central memory and Treg cells appeared more similar among patients than among healthy donors. Cells expressing TCR highly could be over-represented by cDNA sequencing.

The whole isolated RNA underwent reverse transcription, so sequencing captured expressed TCRB transcripts. Clones were sequenced by immunoSEQ multiplex PCR, and TCRdb holds only the in-frame ones, with some missing. This table has a few hundred thousand clones, over 10% appearing once. Central memory, naive, regulatory and stem cell-like memory CD4+ cells were sorted by CD45RO/CCR7/CD25/CD127/CD95/CD27. About this clone itself: The antigen remains undetermined.

The chain links TRBV4-3 to TRBJ2-2; D is unresolved. Sequences were obtained from naive CD4+ T cells from blood. This clonotype originated in a woman between 18 and 29 years old with type 1 diabetes. CDR3 DNA: TGCGCCAGCAGCCAAGATCCCCGGGACACCGGGGAGCTGTTTTTT. This translates into CASSQDPRDTGELFF.